This TCR beta chain comes out of a study of low-dose radiotherapy and immunotherapy resistance in tumors. Study details: Every six weeks patients received intravenous ipilimumab 1 mg/kg, and every two weeks they received intravenous nivolumab 240 mg.

Trimming cost V 5 bases and J 0 bases; bases outside gene matches: 5. The germline V gene has CDR1 SGHTA and CDR2 FQGNSA. The CDR3 has 15 amino acids. The time point is: after trial treatment. Treatment: LDRT plus nivolumab, ipilimumab, low-dose cyclophosphamide and aspirin (RACIN trial). Gene-specific TRAV and TRBV primers were used for first-strand cDNA, covering alpha and beta chains. The authors ran 20 PCR cycles to amplify TCRs with a constant-region primer and V-primer adapter. TCRdb reprocessed the reads with MiXCR, giving one entry per CDR3 protein. The sample has just over 90,000 distinct CDR3 sequences, roughly 20% seen once; the top ten hold over 10%.

The source material was PBMCs, sampled after low-dose radiotherapy plus immunotherapy. The chain couples TRBV7-2 to TRBJ2-3, with TRBD1 matching over 7 bases. This sequence originates from a female donor with ovarian cancer. The CDR3 sequence: CASSVTGASTDTQYF. The DNA of the CDR3 is TGTGCCAGCAGCGTAACAGGGGCTAGCACAGATACGCAGTATTTT.